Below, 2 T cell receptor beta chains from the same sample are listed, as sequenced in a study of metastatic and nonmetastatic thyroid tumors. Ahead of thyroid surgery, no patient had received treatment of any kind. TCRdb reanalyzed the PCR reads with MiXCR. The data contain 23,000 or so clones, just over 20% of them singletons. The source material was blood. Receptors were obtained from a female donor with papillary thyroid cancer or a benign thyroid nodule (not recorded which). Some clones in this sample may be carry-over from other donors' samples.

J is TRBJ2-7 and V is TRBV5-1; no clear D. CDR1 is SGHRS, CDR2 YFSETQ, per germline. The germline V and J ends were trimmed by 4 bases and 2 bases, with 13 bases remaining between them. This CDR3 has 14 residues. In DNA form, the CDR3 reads TGCGCCAGCAGCGACCTGGACGTGGCCTACGAGCAGTACTTC. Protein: CASSDLDVAYEQYF.

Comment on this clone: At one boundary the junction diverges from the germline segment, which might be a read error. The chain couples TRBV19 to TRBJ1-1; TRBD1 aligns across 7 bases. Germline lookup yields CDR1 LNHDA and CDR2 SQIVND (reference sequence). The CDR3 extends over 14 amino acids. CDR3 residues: CASSIRGIGTEGFF. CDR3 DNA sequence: TGTGCCAGTAGTATCAGGGGGATCGGCACTGAAGGTTTCTTT.